This TCR beta chain was captured in a study of cytomegalovirus exposure and HLA in healthy donors. A multiplex PCR was run with 60 Vbeta primers and 13 Jbeta primers. Sequencing used immunoSEQ multiplex PCR; TCRdb keeps in-frame clones, though not all of them. The table lists 160,000 or so clones, about 79% of them singletons. Turning to this clone: The antigen is undetermined.

Study-level findings and limits: Productive rates of about 90% or about 30% were seen for most TCR beta V segments in an earlier analysis.

CDR3 size: 14 residues. Per the germline V gene, CDR1 is SNHLY and CDR2 is FYNNEI. J was trimmed by 0 bases and V by 6 bases; bases with no gene match: 4. Input material: PBMCs. This TCR derives from a man aged 45-65 years in good health and CMV-seropositive. The rearrangement joins TRBV2 to TRBJ1-1; 7 nucleotides agree with TRBD1. The CDR3 sequence is CASSDRELNTEAFF. CDR3 coding DNA: TGTGCCAGCAGCGACAGGGAGTTGAACACTGAAGCTTTCTTT. Looking up the rest from reference TRBV2 and TRBJ1-1 gives the full variable domain: EPEVTQTPSHQVTQMGQEVILRCVPISNHLYFYWYRQILGQKVEFLVSFYNNEISEKSEIFDDQFSVERPDGSNFTLKIRSTKLEDSAMYFCASSDRELNTEAFFGQGTRLTVV.